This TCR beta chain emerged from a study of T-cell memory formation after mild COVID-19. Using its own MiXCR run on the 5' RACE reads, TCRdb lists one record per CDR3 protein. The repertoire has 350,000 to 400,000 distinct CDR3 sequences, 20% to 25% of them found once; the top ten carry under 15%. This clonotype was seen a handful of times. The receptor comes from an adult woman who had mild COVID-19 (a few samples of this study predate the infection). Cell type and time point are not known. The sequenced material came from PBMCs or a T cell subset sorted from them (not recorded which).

CDR3 nucleotide sequence: TGTGCCAGCAGTCAGAACAGGGTTAACACTGAAGCTTTCTTT. Protein: CASSQNRVNTEAFF. This chain connects TRBV3-1 to TRBJ1-1; tentative D call: TRBD1 (6 bases). The CDR3 length is 14 residues. The germline V and J ends were trimmed by 6 bases and 2 bases, with 13 bases remaining between them. Per the germline V gene, CDR1 is LGHDT and CDR2 is YNNKEL (reference sequence).